Given below is one T cell receptor beta chain in context. Antigen unknown. The data were taken from a study of OX40 agonist ivuxolimab in advanced cancers. Study as a whole: The patients received agonistic anti-OX40 (CD134) antibody ivuxolimab. The group had a mean age of roughly 56 years, ranged from roughly 20 to 80, and was 82.7% male.

Findings and limits, study-wide: CD4+ and CD8+ blood T cells expanded clonally by week 6 at 0.1 to 3.0 mg/kg.

Profiled with immunoSEQ multiplex PCR; TCRdb holds only in-frame clones, not every one. There are around 88,000 clones in the sample; approximately 90% occur only once, and more than 0.5% lies in the top ten. V lost 6 bases, J lost 0 bases, and 12 bases lay in between. This CDR3 region has 15 residues. From germline, CDR1 is MNHEY and CDR2 SVGAGI. The sequence was collected from an adult with an advanced solid tumor such as melanoma, head and neck, liver or kidney cancer. This chain uses TRBV6-5 with TRBJ1-3; D gene uncertain. The sample was CD4+ or CD8+ T cells sorted from blood, taken in a trial of the OX40 agonist ivuxolimab. The CDR3 reads CASRLGRNSGNTIYF. Here the CDR3 DNA reads TGTGCCAGCAGACTCGGACGGAACTCTGGAAACACCATATATTTT.